A selection of T cell receptor beta chains follows, all from one sample in a study of blood T cell repertoires in COVID-19. The data were produced by immunoSEQ multiplex PCR, yet TCRdb's version contains in-frame clones alone and is incomplete. The profile shows 150,000 to 200,000 clones, roughly 84% of them singletons. Source material: PBMCs or T cells enriched from blood (not recorded which). These receptors all stem from a man aged 50 to 60 who had recovered from COVID-19. CDR3s include the opening cysteine and the closing phenylalanine or tryptophan. Each record gives: clone size, V gene, D gene, J gene, CDR3 DNA, CDR3 protein. The D gene is left open where the match is weak. The size of a clone is reported for some rows only, either as once, few or many, or as a class for expanded clones.

NA,TRBV5-1,TRBD1,TRBJ2-7,TGCGCCAGCAGCCCAGACGGGACAGTCCGCTTCGAGCAGTACTTC,CASSPDGTVRFEQYF
NA,TRBV11-2,TRBD2,TRBJ2-1,TGTGCCAGCAGTCAAAGCGGGGGGCCTTACAATGAGCAGTTCTTC,CASSQSGGPYNEQFF
NA,TRBV7-6,TRBD2,TRBJ2-2,TGTGCCAGCAGCTCCAGACCGGGACTAGCGGGGGGACGGAACACCGGGGAGCTGTTTTTT,CASSSRPGLAGGRNTGELFF
once,TRBV2,TRBD1,TRBJ1-6,TGTGCCAGCAGCGACGAGACAGGGGGCACCTATAATTCACCCCTCCACTTT,CASSDETGGTYNSPLHF
NA,TRBV19,NA,TRBJ1-2,TGTGCCAGTAGTATCACCCACGGCTATGGCTACACCTTC,CASSITHGYGYTF
NA,TRBV19,TRBD2,TRBJ2-1,TGTGCCAGTAGTGGTCTACTAGCGGATTGGAACAATGAGCAGTTCTTC,CASSGLLADWNNEQFF
NA,TRBV10-3,TRBD1,TRBJ1-6,TGTGCCATCGGGGGACAGTTTGATTCACCCCTCCACTTT,CAIGGQFDSPLHF
once,TRBV11-2,NA,TRBJ1-3,TGTGCCAGCAGCCTCACCGCAGGGGTCGGTGTTGGAAACACCATATATTTT,CASSLTAGVGVGNTIYF
NA,TRBV5-4,NA,TRBJ1-3,TGTGCCAGCAGCCCCTTCAGTACCTCTGGAAACACCATATATTTT,CASSPFSTSGNTIYF
NA,TRBV5-1,TRBD1,TRBJ1-1,TGCGCCAGCAGCTTGGACGGTATTGGGGACAGGGCAGCTTTCTTT,CASSLDGIGDRAAFF
NA,TRBV19,NA,TRBJ1-2,TGTGCCAGTAGTATGCGGGGGAGGGAAAGCGATGGCTACACCTTC,CASSMRGRESDGYTF
NA,TRBV14,TRBD1,TRBJ1-2,TGTGCCAGCAGCCAAGATCGGACAGGGCTGGCCTATAACTATGGCTACACCTTC,CASSQDRTGLAYNYGYTF
NA,TRBV27,NA,TRBJ1-6,TGTGCCAGCAGGGGGCCTCGTTCTAATTCACCCCTCCACTTT,CASRGPRSNSPLHF
NA,TRBV29-1,NA,TRBJ1-1,TGCAGCTCGGGGGAGGGCGTGAACACTGAAGCTTTCTTT,CSSGEGVNTEAFF
NA,TRBV18,NA,TRBJ1-5,TGTGCCAGCTCACGCGGTGATAGCAATCAGCCCCAGCATTTT,CASSRGDSNQPQHF
NA,TRBV7-9,TRBD1,TRBJ2-1,TGTGCCAGCAGAGTCGGGACAGGGGGGAACAATGAGCAGTTCTTC,CASRVGTGGNNEQFF
NA,TRBV15,TRBD2,TRBJ2-5,TGTGCCACCAGCAGAGACCTGTGGGGGGGAGAGACCCAGTACTTC,CATSRDLWGGETQYF
NA,TRBV9,TRBD2,TRBJ2-1,TGTGCCAGCAGCGCCCGGACTAGCGGGGGGGCAAATGAGCAGTTCTTC,CASSARTSGGANEQFF
NA,TRBV9,TRBD2,TRBJ2-3,TGTGCCAGCAGCGAGACTAGCGGTCACACAGATACGCAGTATTTT,CASSETSGHTDTQYF
NA,TRBV5-6,NA,TRBJ1-6,TGTGCCAGCAGGGGGGGGTATAATTCACCCCTCCACTTT,CASRGGYNSPLHF
NA,TRBV7-9,NA,TRBJ1-2,TGTGCCAGCAGCTTGCAACGGGGGGACTATGGCTACACCTTC,CASSLQRGDYGYTF
NA,TRBV4-1,NA,TRBJ1-5,TGCGCCAGCAGCCAAGACGCAGGGGCGCCTAATCAGCCCCAGCATTTT,CASSQDAGAPNQPQHF
NA,TRBV18,NA,TRBJ1-1,TGTGCCAGCTCACCGGAGAAAAACACTGAAGCTTTCTTT,CASSPEKNTEAFF
NA,TRBV11-2,NA,TRBJ2-7,TGTGCCAGCAGCTTAATACAGGGTACCTACGAGCAGTACTTC,CASSLIQGTYEQYF
NA,TRBV7-7,TRBD1,TRBJ2-7,TGTGCCAGCAGCCGAGACAGGGCCCACGAGCAGTACTTC,CASSRDRAHEQYF
NA,TRBV24-1,TRBD1,TRBJ1-5,TGTGCCACCAGTGATGCAGGGGGTCAGCCCCAGCATTTT,CATSDAGGQPQHF
NA,TRBV18,TRBD1,TRBJ1-2,TGTGCCAGCTCACCTGTGGGACAGGGAACGGGTGGCTACACCTTC,CASSPVGQGTGGYTF
many,TRBV11-2,TRBD2,TRBJ2-3,TGTGCCAGCAGCTCCCTGCTAGCGGGGGACATCACAGATACGCAGTATTTT,CASSSLLAGDITDTQYF